The sequence of this T cell receptor (beta chain) was determined in a study of blood T cells in healthy people across ages. Across the study: About one barcoded beta molecule per two T cells was the capture yield of template switching. Study-level findings and limits: Roughly linear age-related decline in beta diversity appeared, significant by age approximately 43.

Primed by a sample-barcoded 5' primer and a J-beta primer mix, a second PCR proceeded for about 7 to 12 cycles. Every molecule of cDNA carried a tag from a template-switch adaptor with 12 random nucleotides. TCRdb fed the 5' RACE reads into MiXCR, producing one record per CDR3 protein. There are about 780,000 distinct CDR3 sequences in the sample; roughly 46% occur only once, and around a sixth lies in the top ten. Every donor gave roughly 9.2 milliliters of peripheral blood. This CDR3 is 14 amino acids long. The ends lost 7 bases at V and 4 bases at J; junction bases unmatched: 8. Germline CDR1 reads SGHTA; CDR2 reads FQGNSA. Concerning this clonotype itself: What it binds is not known.

This receptor was identified in an older man in good health. The sequenced sample consisted of blood. The V call is TRBV7-2, the J call TRBJ2-3, with 7 bases aligning to TRBD1. CDR3 nucleotides: TGTGCCAGCACCCCGGGACAGTTGTCAGATACGCAGTATTTT. Amino acid sequence: CASTPGQLSDTQYF. The entire variable domain, with the rest obtained from reference TRBV7-2 and TRBJ2-3, is as follows: GAGVSQSPSNKVTEKGKDVELRCDPISGHTALYWYRQSLGQGLEFLIYFQGNSAPDKSGLPSDRFSAERTGGSVSTLTIQRTQQEDSAVYLCASTPGQLSDTQYFGPGTRLTVL.